This T cell receptor beta chain was documented in a study of regulatory T cells in long-lasting Graves disease. Building the TCR beta libraries relied on iRepertoire HTBI primers, and CDR3 regions underwent Arm-PCR. TCRdb itself ran the multiplex PCR reads through MiXCR, one entry per CDR3 protein. The repertoire holds about 560,000 distinct CDR3 sequences, with roughly a sixth as singletons. The CDR3 loop spans 15 amino acids. Trimming left V 4 bases short and J 3 bases short, with 14 bases between. Looked up from germline, CDR1 is SGHTS and CDR2 is YDEGEE. Indicated time point: newly diagnosed GD, antithyroid drugs for less than 3 months. Generation of the TCR library employed RNA extracted from PBMCs. The same sample was also used in a study of T cells in Graves' hyperthyroidism and ophthalmopathy.

This chain joins TRBV5-8 and TRBJ2-1, with D uncertain. The specimen comprised peripheral blood mononuclear cells (PBMCs), sampled at new diagnosis, from a patient treated with antithyroid drugs. The clonotype comes from a man aged 18 to 30 with Graves disease. DNA of the CDR3: TGTGCCAGCAGCCACAAAACCCCTTACTACAATGAGCAGTTCTTC. Protein: CASSHKTPYYNEQFF.